Below are 15 T cell receptor beta chains sequenced from a single sample in a study of blood T cell repertoires in COVID-19. Sequencing was performed with immunoSEQ multiplex PCR; in TCRdb, only in-frame clones are kept and a portion is missing. Of some 200,000 clones in the sample, about 86% were seen once. Sample: peripheral blood. These receptor sequences come from a woman aged 80 or over in a cohort sampled during active or convalescent COVID-19.

This sequence joins TRBV7-2 and TRBJ2-5, with TRBD1 matching 8 bases. The V segment lost 5 bases and the J segment 1 base; nucleotides outside the gene matches: 3. The CDR3 consists of 14 residues. Germline CDR1 is SGHTA and CDR2 is FQGNSA. CDR3 DNA: TGTGCCAGCAGCGAGGACAGGGTCCAAGAGACCCAGTACTTC. Protein: CASSEDRVQETQYF.

The chain couples TRBV28 to TRBJ2-1; the match to TRBD2 covers 14 bases. This CDR3 comprises 16 residues. The junction had 2 bases not matched to a gene; V was cut back by 1 base and J by 6 bases. Germline values: CDR1 MDHEN, CDR2 SYDVKM. The CDR3 is CASSLSGLAGVNEQFF. CDR3 sequence (DNA): TGTGCCAGCAGTTTATCGGGACTAGCGGGGGTCAATGAGCAGTTCTTC.

This clone occurred a few times. The rearrangement uses TRBV10-1 and TRBJ2-1, with 13 nucleotides matching TRBD2. V was pared by 5 bases and J by 9 bases, with 7 bases of the junction left unmatched. CDR3 length: 15 amino acids. CDR1 and CDR2 (germline): WNHNN, SYGVQD (reference sequence). The CDR3 spells CASSPGLAGVTEQFF. The CDR3 coding sequence is TGCGCCAGCAGTCCTGGACTAGCGGGAGTAACTGAGCAGTTCTTC.

Only a few counts were recorded for this clone. The gene calls are TRBV11-3 and TRBJ2-5; 12 nucleotides align to TRBD2. Trimming removed 0 bases from V and 4 bases from J; junction bases left unmatched: 9. The CDR3 is made up of 18 amino acids. Germline V gene data show CDR1 as SGHNT and CDR2 as YENEEA. The CDR3 DNA reads TGTGCCAGCAGCTTAGATCCGGCTAGCGGGGGGGCCCGAGAGACCCAGTACTTC. Translated, it gives CASSLDPASGGARETQYF.

The rearrangement uses TRBV2 and TRBJ2-1; maybe TRBD2 (6 bases). V was trimmed by 4 bases and J by 2 bases, leaving 12 bases between them. Germline assignment: CDR1 SNHLY and CDR2 FYNNEI. The CDR3 runs 15 residues. The CDR3 loop reads CASSVLRDTYNEQFF. The CDR3 bases are TGTGCCAGCAGTGTTTTGCGGGATACCTACAATGAGCAGTTCTTC. The whole variable domain, filled in from reference TRBV2 and TRBJ2-1, reads EPEVTQTPSHQVTQMGQEVILRCVPISNHLYFYWYRQILGQKVEFLVSFYNNEISEKSEIFDDQFSVERPDGSNFTLKIRSTKLEDSAMYFCASSVLRDTYNEQFFGPGTRLTVL.

V is TRBV20-1 and J is TRBJ1-2; perhaps TRBD1 as D (5 bases). V lost 6 bases and J lost 11, with 10 bases in between. In germline, CDR1 is DFQATT, CDR2 SNEGSKA (reference sequence). The CDR3 runs 9 residues. The CDR3: CSAQGPYTF. Here the CDR3 DNA reads TGCAGTGCCCAGGGTCCATACACCTTC.

The gene calls are TRBV5-4 and TRBJ2-5, with 12 positions matching TRBD2. The junction had 8 bases not matched to a gene; V was cut back by 6 bases and J by 5 bases. The CDR3 totals 15 residues. The germline V gene encodes CDR1 SGHNT and CDR2 YYREEE (reference sequence). The CDR3 DNA reads as TGTGCCAGCACCAGGACTAGCGGGATGTCGGAGACCCAGTACTTC. It yields the protein CASTRTSGMSETQYF.

The CDR3 reads CASSPQGRTQNNEQFF. DNA of the CDR3: TGTGCCAGCAGCCCGCAGGGCAGGACGCAAAACAATGAGCAGTTCTTC. This rearrangement joins TRBV14 to TRBJ2-1; tentative D call: TRBD1 (5 bases). Between the trimmed V and J ends, which lost 4 bases and 5 bases, there was a span of 18 bases. CDR1 is SGHDN, CDR2 FVKESK, per germline. The CDR3 is 16 amino acids.

The CDR3, as DNA: TGTGCCAGCAGTCTGATGACAGAGCTCTTTACTAACTATGGCTACACCTTC. Translated, it gives CASSLMTELFTNYGYTF. The gene calls are TRBV28 and TRBJ1-2, with D possibly being TRBD1 (5 bases). CDR1 and CDR2 (germline): MDHEN, SYDVKM. V dropped 5 bases and J dropped 0 bases, with 19 bases sitting between them. This CDR3 is built from 17 residues.

The sample holds a few counts of this clone. The rearrangement joins TRBV6-5 to TRBJ2-7; 8 positions agree with TRBD1. The CDR3 runs to 15 residues. V lost 0 bases to trimming and J lost 6 bases; unmatched junction nucleotides: 7. Germline loops: CDR1 MNHEY, CDR2 SVGAGI. This CDR3 reads CASSYSRQGASEQYV. The CDR3 nucleotides are TGTGCCAGCAGTTACTCGCGGCAGGGGGCAAGCGAGCAGTACGTC.

This chain links TRBV20-1 with TRBJ1-1; 8 positions match TRBD1. The CDR3 covers 15 residues. Germline CDR1 and CDR2: DFQATT and SNEGSKA (reference sequence). With V trimmed by 3 bases and J by 4 bases, 10 bases remained unmatched. CDR3 in DNA: TGCAGTGCTAGTCCGGGGACAGGTACATCCACTGAAGCTTTCTTT. Amino acids: CSASPGTGTSTEAFF.

This clone showed up just a few times. V gene TRBV27 combines with J gene TRBJ2-2; D perhaps matches TRBD2 (5 bases). V lost 0 bases, J lost 2 bases, and 7 bases lay in between. Germline lookup yields CDR1 MNHEY and CDR2 SMNVEV (reference sequence). The CDR3 sequence is 15 residues long. In DNA form, the CDR3 reads TGTGCCAGCAGTTTATCGTGGACTAACACCGGGGAGCTGTTTTTT. It yields the protein CASSLSWTNTGELFF.

This clone has only one observation. The V gene is TRBV28, the J gene TRBJ2-7; no clear D gene. Trimming stripped 4 bases from V and 4 bases from J, with 20 bases between. Germline V gene sequence: CDR1 MDHEN, CDR2 SYDVKM. This CDR3 contains 16 residues. CDR3 region: CASSYTVSLQRYEQYF. CDR3 in DNA: TGTGCCAGCAGTTACACTGTATCGCTCCAGCGTTACGAGCAGTACTTC. Full variable domain (missing parts from reference TRBV28 and TRBJ2-7): DVKVTQSSRYLVKRTGEKVFLECVQDMDHENMFWYRQDPGLGLRLIYFSYDVKMKEKGDIPEGYSVSREKKERFSLILESASTNQTSMYLCASSYTVSLQRYEQYFGPGTRLTVT.

The V call is TRBV5-1, the J call TRBJ2-1; no clear D. V gave up 4 bases and J gave up 0 bases, with 14 bases separating them. The CDR3 sequence is 16 residues long. Germline loops: CDR1 SGHRS, CDR2 YFSETQ. This CDR3 reads CASSPYGMSSYNEQFF. CDR3 coding DNA: TGCGCCAGCAGCCCCTACGGTATGAGCTCCTACAATGAGCAGTTCTTC. The variable domain in full, completed from reference TRBV5-1 and TRBJ2-1, reads KAGVTQTPRYLIKTRGQQVTLSCSPISGHRSVSWYQQTPGQGLQFLFEYFSETQRNKGNFPGRFSGRQFSNSRSEMNVSTLELGDSALYLCASSPYGMSSYNEQFFGPGTRLTVL.

This CDR3 reads CASRPSPGSDTQYF. In DNA form, the CDR3 reads TGTGCCAGCAGGCCCTCCCCAGGGTCTGATACGCAGTATTTT. The rearrangement uses TRBV2 and TRBJ2-3; a weak D match, TRBD1 (5 bases). CDR3 length: 14 amino acids. Germline lookup yields CDR1 SNHLY and CDR2 FYNNEI. The V gene lost 6 bases and the J gene lost 6 bases, with 16 bases spanning the gap.